Detailed here is one T cell receptor (beta chain). Its specificity is unknown. CDR1 is LNHDA and CDR2 is SQIVND in the germline V gene (reference sequence). The CDR3 extends over 12 amino acids. The data were obtained in a study of T cells expressing NK-cell markers. Study as a whole: Sequencing covered eight donors, seven HCMV-seropositive and one seronegative. Regarding the study as a whole: In a few donors, dominant clonotypes made up 28.3-60.1% of CD3+CD56-NKG2C+ cells. HCMV specificity of the expanded NKG2C+ T cell clones was not established.

UMI-tagged 5'RACE template switching yielded the TCR beta cDNA. TCRdb re-analyzed the 5' RACE reads; it lists each CDR3 protein once, without DNA. Recorded for this sample: around 100,000 distinct CDR3 sequences. The V call is TRBV19, the J call TRBJ2-7; the TCRdb call, TRBD1, lacks DNA for checking. The receptor comes from a woman aged 18 to 75 in good health. The material sequenced was blood T cells: a sorted CD56 or NKG2C T cell subset, CD4+ or CD8+ T cells, or bulk PBMC T cells (not recorded which). CDR3: CATRIGVSEQYF. The whole variable domain, filled in from reference TRBV19 and TRBJ2-7, reads DGGITQSPKYLFRKEGQNVTLSCEQNLNHDAMYWYRQDPGQGLRLIYYSQIVNDFQKGDIAEGYSVSREKKESFPLTVTSAQKNPTAFYLCATRIGVSEQYFGPGTRLTVT.